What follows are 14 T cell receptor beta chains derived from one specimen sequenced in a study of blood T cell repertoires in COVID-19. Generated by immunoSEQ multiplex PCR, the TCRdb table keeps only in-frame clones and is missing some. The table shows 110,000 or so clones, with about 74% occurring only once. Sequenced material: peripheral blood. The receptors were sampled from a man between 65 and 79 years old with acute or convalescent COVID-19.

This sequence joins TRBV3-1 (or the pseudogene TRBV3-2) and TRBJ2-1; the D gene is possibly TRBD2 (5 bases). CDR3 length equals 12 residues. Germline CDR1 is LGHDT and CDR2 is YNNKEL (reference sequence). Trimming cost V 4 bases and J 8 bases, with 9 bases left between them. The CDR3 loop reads CASSPLAHEQFF. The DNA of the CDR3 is TGTGCCAGCAGCCCCCTAGCCCATGAGCAGTTCTTC.

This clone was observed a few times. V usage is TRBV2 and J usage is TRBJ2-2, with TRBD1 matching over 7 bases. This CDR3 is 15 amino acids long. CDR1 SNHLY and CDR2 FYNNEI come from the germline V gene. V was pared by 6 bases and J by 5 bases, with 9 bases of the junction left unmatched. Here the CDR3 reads CASRGRGRRTGELFF. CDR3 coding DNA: TGTGCCAGCAGGGGAAGGGGGCGCCGAACCGGGGAGCTGTTTTTT.

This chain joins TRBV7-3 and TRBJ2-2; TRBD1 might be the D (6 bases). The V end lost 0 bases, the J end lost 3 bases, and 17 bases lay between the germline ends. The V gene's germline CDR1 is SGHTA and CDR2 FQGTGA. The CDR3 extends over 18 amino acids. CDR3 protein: CASSLTQSDRNDTGELFF. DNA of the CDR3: TGTGCCAGCAGCTTAACTCAAAGCGACAGGAATGACACCGGGGAGCTGTTTTTT.

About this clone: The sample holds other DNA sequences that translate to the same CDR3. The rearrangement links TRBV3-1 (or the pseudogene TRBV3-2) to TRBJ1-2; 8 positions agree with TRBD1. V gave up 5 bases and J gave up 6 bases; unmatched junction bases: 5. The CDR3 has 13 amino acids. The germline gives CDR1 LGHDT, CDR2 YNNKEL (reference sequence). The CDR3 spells CASSLGQGDGYTF. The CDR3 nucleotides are TGTGCCAGCAGCTTAGGACAGGGCGATGGCTACACCTTC.

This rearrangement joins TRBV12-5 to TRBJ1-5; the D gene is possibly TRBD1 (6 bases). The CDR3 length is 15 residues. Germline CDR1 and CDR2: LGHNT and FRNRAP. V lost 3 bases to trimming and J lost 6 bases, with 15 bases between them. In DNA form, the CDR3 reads TGTGCTAGTGGTTTAGGGTGGGGGCGAGGTCAGCCCCAGCATTTT. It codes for CASGLGWGRGQPQHF.

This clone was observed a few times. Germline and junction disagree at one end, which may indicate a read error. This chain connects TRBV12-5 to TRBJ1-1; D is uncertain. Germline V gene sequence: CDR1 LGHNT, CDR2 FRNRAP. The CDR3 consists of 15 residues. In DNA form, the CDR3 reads TGTGCTAGTGGTTTGGTGCTAGGAGTGAAGACTGAAGCTTTCTTT. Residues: CASGLVLGVKTEAFF. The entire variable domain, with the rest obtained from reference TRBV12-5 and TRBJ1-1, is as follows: DARVTQTPRHKVTEMGQEVTMRCQPILGHNTVFWYRQTMMQGLELLAYFRNRAPLDDSGMPKDRFSAEMPDATLATLKIQPSEPRDSAVYFCASGLVLGVKTEAFFGQGTRLTVV.

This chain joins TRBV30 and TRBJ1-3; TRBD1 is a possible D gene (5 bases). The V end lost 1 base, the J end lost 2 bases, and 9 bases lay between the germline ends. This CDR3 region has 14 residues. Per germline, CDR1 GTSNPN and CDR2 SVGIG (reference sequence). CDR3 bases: TGTGCCTGGAGTGGGACAATAGCTGGAAACACCATATATTTT. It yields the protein CAWSGTIAGNTIYF.

The CDR3 region is CASSLLAGVEGELFF. Written as DNA, the CDR3 is TGCGCCAGCAGCCTACTAGCGGGAGTAGAGGGGGAGCTGTTTTTT. The V gene is TRBV4-1, the J gene TRBJ2-2, with TRBD2 matching 11 bases. The J segment lost 8 bases and the V segment lost 4 bases, leaving 6 bases of the junction unmatched. This CDR3 comprises 15 residues. Germline V gene lookup returns CDR1 MGHRA and CDR2 YSYEKL.

CDR3 bases: TGTGCCAGCACCATACAGGGTTTAGGGGCCAACGTCCTGACTTTC. Its protein product is CASTIQGLGANVLTF. The genes are TRBV2 and TRBJ2-6; perhaps TRBD1 as D (6 bases). The CDR3 sequence is 15 residues long. Trimming stripped 7 bases from V and 4 bases from J, with 14 bases between. The germline V gene encodes CDR1 SNHLY and CDR2 FYNNEI.

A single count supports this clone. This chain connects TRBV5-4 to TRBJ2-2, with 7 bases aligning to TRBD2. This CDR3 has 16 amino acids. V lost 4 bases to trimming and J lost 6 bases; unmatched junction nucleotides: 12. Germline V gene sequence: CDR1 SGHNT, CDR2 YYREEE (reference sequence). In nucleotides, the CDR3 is TGTGCCAGCAGCGCGGGGTCGCGGGGGTCGGCCGGGGAGCTGTTTTTT. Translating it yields CASSAGSRGSAGELFF.

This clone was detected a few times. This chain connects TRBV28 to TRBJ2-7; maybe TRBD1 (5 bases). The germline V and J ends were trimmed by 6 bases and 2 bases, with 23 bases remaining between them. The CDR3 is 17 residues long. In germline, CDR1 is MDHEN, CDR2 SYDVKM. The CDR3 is CASSLSVGLGRAYEQYF. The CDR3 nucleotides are TGTGCCAGCAGCCTTAGTGTGGGGTTGGGCAGGGCCTACGAGCAGTACTTC.

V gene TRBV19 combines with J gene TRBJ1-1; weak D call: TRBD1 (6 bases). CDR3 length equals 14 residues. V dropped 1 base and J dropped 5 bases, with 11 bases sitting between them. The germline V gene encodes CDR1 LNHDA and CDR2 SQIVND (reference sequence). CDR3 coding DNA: TGTGCCAGTAGTATAGGGGGCCAGGGGACTGAAGCTTTCTTT. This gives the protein CASSIGGQGTEAFF.

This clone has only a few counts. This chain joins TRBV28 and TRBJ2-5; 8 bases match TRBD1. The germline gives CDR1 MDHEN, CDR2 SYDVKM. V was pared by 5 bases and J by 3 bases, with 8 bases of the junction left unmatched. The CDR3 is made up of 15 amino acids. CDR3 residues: CASSRPGTGKETQYF. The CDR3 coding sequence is TGTGCCAGCAGTCGACCCGGGACAGGCAAAGAGACCCAGTACTTC.

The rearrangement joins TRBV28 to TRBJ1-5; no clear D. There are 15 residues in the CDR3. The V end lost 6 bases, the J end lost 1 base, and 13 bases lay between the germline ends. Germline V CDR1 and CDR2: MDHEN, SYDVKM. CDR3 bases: TGTGCCAGCAGATATTCCTCTGGCAGCAATCAGCCCCAGCATTTT. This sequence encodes CASRYSSGSNQPQHF.